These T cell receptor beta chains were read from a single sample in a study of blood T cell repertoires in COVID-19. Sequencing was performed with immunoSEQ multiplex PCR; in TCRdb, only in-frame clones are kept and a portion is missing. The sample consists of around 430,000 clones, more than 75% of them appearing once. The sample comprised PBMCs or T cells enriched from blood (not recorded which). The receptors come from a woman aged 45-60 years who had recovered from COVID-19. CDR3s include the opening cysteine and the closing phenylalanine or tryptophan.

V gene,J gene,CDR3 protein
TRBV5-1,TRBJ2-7,CASSLAGDRDYEQYF
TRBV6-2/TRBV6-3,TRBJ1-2,CASSYSTSFHGYTF
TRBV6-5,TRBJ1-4,CASSYSDRSYEKLFF
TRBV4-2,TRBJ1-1,CASSQAPPGTEAFF
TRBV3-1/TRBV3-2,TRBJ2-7,CASSLGGRGGLYEQYF
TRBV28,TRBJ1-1,CASTLDRGVGTEAFF
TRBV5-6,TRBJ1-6,CASSLVGQPNSPLHF
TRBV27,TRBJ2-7,CASSPDWSSYEQYF
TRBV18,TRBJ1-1,CASSPNGAGEIEAFF
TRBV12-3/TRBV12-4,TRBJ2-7,CASSFTGAYEQYF
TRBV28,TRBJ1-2,CASTIGGGQGVYGYTF
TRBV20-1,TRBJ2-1,CSARDRSGGVF
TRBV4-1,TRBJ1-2,CASSQDGDGYTF
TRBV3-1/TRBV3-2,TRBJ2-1,CASSPSTGGIVYNEQFF
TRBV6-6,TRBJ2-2,CASSTHRGLNTGELFF
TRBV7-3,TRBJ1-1,CASSLNSVRNTEAFF
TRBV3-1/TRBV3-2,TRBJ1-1,CASSQGDRDRASEAFF
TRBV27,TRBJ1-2,CASSPIGLGGSAGYTF
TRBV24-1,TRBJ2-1,CATSDQTGETYNEQFF
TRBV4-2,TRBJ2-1,CASSQDSHEQFF
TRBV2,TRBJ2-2,CASSGAENTGELFF
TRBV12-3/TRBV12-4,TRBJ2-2,CASSRGTGELFF
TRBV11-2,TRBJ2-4,CASSSGDYPAGVNIQYF
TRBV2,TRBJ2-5,CASSDTRGALIGQETQYF
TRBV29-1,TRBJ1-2,CSVGQGMEGEGYTF
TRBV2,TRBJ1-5,CASSVGGTGVQPQHF
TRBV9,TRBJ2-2,CASRATSGGVPGELFF
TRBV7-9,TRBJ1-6,CASSLEGDGSPLHF
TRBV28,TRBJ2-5,CASSLGYSHQETQYF
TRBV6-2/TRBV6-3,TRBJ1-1,CASSGQGMGPEAFF
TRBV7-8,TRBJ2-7,CASSLRYEQYF
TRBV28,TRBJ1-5,CASSLIRQDNQPQHF
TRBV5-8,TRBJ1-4,CASSWGQGGMGEKLFF
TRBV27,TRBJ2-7,CASSLRQGYEQYF
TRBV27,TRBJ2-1,CASTRARSYNEQFF
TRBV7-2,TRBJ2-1,CASSLLGGTQFF
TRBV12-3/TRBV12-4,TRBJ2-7,CASRQSRTYEQYF
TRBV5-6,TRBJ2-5,CASSLAPGETQYF
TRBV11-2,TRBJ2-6,CASSFTGAVANVLTF
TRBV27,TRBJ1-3,CASSERGGKDTIYF